This record looks at one T cell receptor beta chain sequence and its context. Its antigen is undetermined. The sample is drawn from a study of blood T cells in healthy people across ages. Study-wide points: More naive CD4+ cells and higher diversity marked long-lived donors relative to aged donors.

The V and J ends lost 2 bases and 5 bases respectively, with 9 bases between them. The CDR3 spans 13 residues. CDR1 is SGHTA and CDR2 is FQGNSA in the germline V gene. Sample-barcoded 5' priming and a J-beta primer mix drove a second PCR of roughly 7 to 11 cycles. TCRdb reprocessed the 5' RACE reads with MiXCR, giving one entry per CDR3 protein. The table includes roughly 500,000 distinct CDR3 sequences, approximately 27% detected once. This sequence was found in a woman between 65 and 79 years old in good health. This chain connects TRBV7-2 to TRBJ2-5, with D hard to call. The specimen sequenced was blood. CDR3 nucleotides: TGTGCCAGCAGCTTAATGGGTTCGGAGACCCAGTACTTC. Encoded protein: CASSLMGSETQYF.